This TCR beta chain derives from a study of identical twins. The length of the CDR3 is 16 residues. Germline CDR1 MGHRA, CDR2 YSYEKL. The V gene end was trimmed by 1 base and the J gene end by 3 bases; junction bases not matched to a gene: 3. Unique molecular identifiers were present on cDNA, and template switching added a universal primer site. TCRdb fed the 5' RACE reads into MiXCR, producing one record per CDR3 protein. Of about 240,000 distinct CDR3 sequences in the sample, 6% to 8.5% were seen once. Every sampled donor was Caucasian and healthy. This clonotype was found a few times. Its antigen is currently unknown. Study-wide findings and caveats: Conclusions relied on cross-sectional statistical analysis, not following the same donors. Excess twin sharing in beta out-of-frame sequences was weaker.

This same sample was also taken into another study, of yellow fever vaccine responses in identical twins.

The source material was CD8+ T cells sorted from blood. The gene calls are TRBV4-1 and TRBJ2-5; 12 nucleotides match TRBD2. The TCR comes from a woman between 18 and 29 years old in good health. CDR3 amino acids: CASSQALAGGEETQYF. Written as DNA, the CDR3 is TGCGCCAGCAGCCAAGCGCTAGCGGGGGGGGAAGAGACCCAGTACTTC.